This passage covers 23 T cell receptor beta chains from one sample sequenced in a study of blood T cell repertoires in COVID-19. This table comes from immunoSEQ multiplex PCR, and its TCRdb copy is limited to in-frame clones, with some not included. The sample lists approximately 97,000 clones; roughly 90% were seen once. The sample was peripheral blood. The receptors were gathered from a woman of 80 years or more with acute or convalescent COVID-19.

The chain combines TRBV5-1 with TRBJ2-2, with TRBD1 matching over 8 bases. J lost 0 bases, V lost 4 bases, and 5 bases had no gene match. Germline-derived CDR1 and CDR2 are SGHRS and YFSETQ. This CDR3 is built from 16 residues. The chain's CDR3 is CASSLTGQANTGELFF. For the CDR3, the DNA is TGCGCCAGCAGCCTGACGGGACAGGCGAACACCGGGGAGCTGTTTTTT.

The rearrangement links TRBV27 to TRBJ1-4, with TRBD1 identical over 8 bases. The CDR3 is 14 residues long. Germline V gene sequence: CDR1 MNHEY, CDR2 SMNVEV (reference sequence). J was trimmed by 10 bases and V by 7 bases; bases with no gene match: 11. The CDR3 bases are TGTGCCAGCAACCCCAGGGGGCTTGGAGGAAAACTGTTTTTT. It codes for CASNPRGLGGKLFF. Full variable domain (outside the CDR3, taken from reference TRBV27 and TRBJ1-4): EAQVTQNPRYLITVTGKKLTVTCSQNMNHEYMSWYRQDPGLGLRQIYYSMNVEVTDKGDVPEGYKVSRKEKRNFPLILESPSPNQTSLYFCASNPRGLGGKLFFGSGTQLSVL.

The J gene is TRBJ2-1, the V gene TRBV10-3; D possibly corresponds to TRBD1 (6 bases). This CDR3 contains 15 residues. V was trimmed by 4 bases and J by 2 bases, leaving 12 bases between them. Germline values: CDR1 ENHRY, CDR2 SYGVKD. CDR3 sequence (DNA): TGTGCCATCAGTGCCACAGGGACGGCCTACAATGAGCAGTTCTTC. Its protein is CAISATGTAYNEQFF.

The chain recombines TRBV28 with TRBJ1-6; maybe TRBD1 (5 bases). This CDR3 comprises 15 residues. Germline CDR1 MDHEN, CDR2 SYDVKM. The V end lost 6 bases, the J end lost 10 bases, and 19 bases lay between the germline ends. CDR3 in DNA: TGTGCCAGCAGCTACCCCTTGGGGGGGGTCTCACCCCTCCACTTT. Translated: CASSYPLGGVSPLHF.

A single count supports this clone. The chain carries TRBV5-8 and TRBJ2-7; 7 bases map to TRBD1. V shed 4 bases and J 1 base; nucleotides not matched to a gene: 8. CDR1 is SGHTS, CDR2 YDEGEE, per germline. The CDR3 is 15 residues long. The CDR3 reads CASSTLGQKSYEQYF. In nucleotides, the CDR3 is TGTGCCAGCAGCACGCTGGGACAGAAATCCTACGAGCAGTACTTC.

This sequence joins TRBV5-5 and TRBJ1-3, with D hard to call. V dropped 0 bases and J dropped 3 bases, with 7 bases sitting between them. Germline V gene lookup returns CDR1 SGHKS and CDR2 YYEKEE (reference sequence). The CDR3 totals 14 residues. CDR3 loop: CASSLGGGGNTIYF. The CDR3 DNA is TGTGCCAGCAGCTTGGGTGGCGGTGGAAACACCATATATTTT.

The CDR3 protein is CASTAGANTEAFF. DNA for the CDR3: TGCGCCAGCACGGCAGGGGCGAACACTGAAGCTTTCTTT. This chain links TRBV5-1 with TRBJ1-1; possibly TRBD1 for D (6 bases). V dropped 6 bases and J dropped 1 base, with 10 bases sitting between them. Germline values: CDR1 SGHRS, CDR2 YFSETQ. The CDR3 is made up of 13 amino acids.

This clone was observed a single time. Written as DNA, the CDR3 is TGTGCCAGCAGTTCCTTGGGTCGGTCGGGAGGCTACACCTTC. The encoded protein is CASSSLGRSGGYTF. The chain joins TRBV28 to TRBJ1-2; D uncertain. The V gene's germline CDR1 is MDHEN and CDR2 SYDVKM. This CDR3 spans 14 amino acids. Deletions cut 4 bases from V and 8 bases from J, with 17 bases between.

The chain uses TRBV7-6 and TRBJ1-1; the D is unclear. The CDR3 covers 14 residues. V gave up 4 bases and J gave up 2 bases, with 11 bases separating them. Germline V gene sequence: CDR1 SGHVS, CDR2 FNYEAQ. CDR3 bases: TGTGCCAGCAGCTACATGGGCAGAAACACTGAAGCTTTCTTT. Protein sequence: CASSYMGRNTEAFF.

The chain is built from TRBV11-2 and TRBJ2-7, with 8 bases lining up with TRBD1. J was trimmed by 1 base and V by 5 bases; bases with no gene match: 4. This CDR3 region has 14 residues. Germline CDR1 and CDR2: SGHAT and FQNNGV. DNA for the CDR3: TGTGCCAGCAGCACCAGGGGGCGATCCTACGAGCAGTACTTC. Residues: CASSTRGRSYEQYF. Looking up the rest from reference TRBV11-2 and TRBJ2-7 gives the full variable domain: EAGVAQSPRYKIIEKRQSVAFWCNPISGHATLYWYQQILGQGPKLLIQFQNNGVVDDSQLPKDRFSAERLKGVDSTLKIQPAKLEDSAVYLCASSTRGRSYEQYFGPGTRLTVT.

This chain joins TRBV28 and TRBJ1-5; no clear D. The CDR3 contains 14 residues. Germline V gives CDR1 MDHEN, CDR2 SYDVKM. V gave up 1 base and J gave up 9 bases, with 13 bases separating them. The CDR3 DNA follows: TGTGCCAGCAGTTTATTCGATGGGCGGGGGCCCCAGCATTTT. Encoded protein: CASSLFDGRGPQHF.

V is TRBV19 and J is TRBJ2-3; 9 positions agree with TRBD2. The V gene's germline CDR1 is LNHDA and CDR2 SQIVND (reference sequence). The CDR3 totals 16 residues. V lost 3 bases and J lost 1; bases outside the gene matches: 5. CDR3 sequence reads: CASSMLVAGGTDTQYF. The CDR3 nucleotides are TGTGCCAGTAGTATGTTGGTAGCGGGGGGCACAGATACGCAGTATTTT.

J is TRBJ1-3 and V is TRBV11-2; 7 nucleotides line up with TRBD1. V was pared by 4 bases and J by 0 bases, with 9 bases of the junction left unmatched. This CDR3 is built from 17 residues. Looked up from germline, CDR1 is SGHAT and CDR2 is FQNNGV. CDR3 loop: CASSSLTGSHSGNTIYF. The DNA of the CDR3 is TGTGCCAGCAGCTCGTTGACAGGGTCCCACTCTGGAAACACCATATATTTT.

The V gene is TRBV5-8, the J gene TRBJ2-2; possibly TRBD2 for D (6 bases). CDR1 is SGHTS and CDR2 is YDEGEE in the germline V gene. V was pared by 2 bases and J by 6 bases, with 8 bases between. The CDR3 is 13 residues long. The CDR3 spells CASSFSGAGELFF. The CDR3 bases are TGTGCCAGCAGCTTCTCGGGGGCCGGGGAGCTGTTTTTT.

As concerns this clone: Its ends do not fully match the called genes, so a read error is possible. J is TRBJ2-4 and V is TRBV3-1 (or the pseudogene TRBV3-2); 15 bases are a match to TRBD2. The CDR3 extends over 19 amino acids. Germline-derived CDR1 and CDR2 are LGHDT and YNNKEL (reference sequence). The CDR3 nucleotides are TGTGCCAGCAGCCAAGGGACTAGCGGGGGGGGCCTTCCCAAAAACATTCAGTACTTT. This encodes CASSQGTSGGGLPKNIQYF.

The rearrangement links TRBV6-2 or TRBV6-3 to TRBJ2-2; a weak D match, TRBD1 (6 bases). Trimming shortened V by 0 bases and J by 9 bases, and 17 bases separated the two germline ends. The CDR3 loop spans 16 amino acids. The germline CDR1 and CDR2 sequences are MNHEY and SVGEGT. The CDR3 sequence: CASSYSSDRPIWELFF. The CDR3 DNA follows: TGTGCCAGCAGTTACTCCTCGGACAGACCCATCTGGGAGCTGTTTTTT.

The CDR3 loop reads CASSNRGDYGYTF. CDR3 sequence (DNA): TGTGCCAGTAGTAATCGGGGAGACTATGGCTACACCTTC. The rearrangement uses TRBV19 and TRBJ1-2; no clear D. V lost 4 bases and J lost 3, with 9 bases in between. Germline loops: CDR1 LNHDA, CDR2 SQIVND (reference sequence). The CDR3 totals 13 residues.

CDR3 coding DNA: TGCGCCAGCAGCTTGGGTCCTAGCTCCTACGAGCAGTACTTC. Its translation: CASSLGPSSYEQYF. The V call is TRBV5-1, the J call TRBJ2-7; no firm D call. CDR1 and CDR2 (germline): SGHRS, YFSETQ. The CDR3 spans 14 residues. Trimming removed 0 bases from V and 0 bases from J, with 7 bases in between.

CDR3 region: CASSRLRTSYNEQFF. CDR3 bases: TGTGCCAGCAGCCGACTGCGGACTTCCTACAATGAGCAGTTCTTC. The chain couples TRBV2 to TRBJ2-1; tentative D call: TRBD2 (5 bases). This CDR3 has 15 residues. Germline V gives CDR1 SNHLY, CDR2 FYNNEI. V was pared by 6 bases and J by 1 base, with 13 bases between.

The chain recombines TRBV6-6 with TRBJ1-2, with 7 bases aligning to TRBD1. This CDR3 comprises 15 residues. Germline V gene sequence: CDR1 MNHNY, CDR2 SVGAGI (reference sequence). Unmatched junction bases numbered 7, after V lost 4 bases and J lost 2 bases. The CDR3 bases are TGTGCCAGCAGTTCCGCTATGGACAGGAACTATGGCTACACCTTC. Its translation is CASSSAMDRNYGYTF.

This chain joins TRBV6-6 and TRBJ1-2; possible D gene TRBD1, 5 bases. The CDR3 extends over 16 amino acids. The germline V gene has CDR1 MNHNY and CDR2 SVGAGI (reference sequence). The germline V and J ends were trimmed by 4 bases and 6 bases, with 21 bases remaining between them. CDR3 coding DNA: TGTGCCAGCAGTTCTAAAGCGTTGGCAGGGAGGGATGGCTACACCTTC. Residues: CASSSKALAGRDGYTF.

The chain is built from TRBV29-1 and TRBJ2-7; 7 bases line up with TRBD1. This CDR3 comprises 13 residues. CDR1 SQVTM and CDR2 ANQGSEA come from the germline V gene. J gave up 3 bases and V 1 base, and 3 bases lay outside the gene matches. The CDR3 DNA follows: TGCAGCGTTGAAGGGGGACAGAGCTACGAGCAGTACTTC. It yields the protein CSVEGGQSYEQYF.

The gene calls are TRBV7-8 and TRBJ1-6, with D unresolved. Per germline, CDR1 SGHVS and CDR2 FQNEAQ. The CDR3 runs 13 residues. V was shortened by 7 bases and J by 6 bases, with 10 bases between the two germline ends. In DNA form, the CDR3 reads TGTGCCAGCACCCCGACACTTAATTCACCCCTCCACTTT. This gives the protein CASTPTLNSPLHF.